A single sample gave rise to the 2 T cell receptor beta chains below, sequenced in a study of T cell responses to AZD1222 COVID-19 vaccine (dated by TCRdb to about 2021). Library preparation employed the immunoSEQ multiplex PCR assay. Here the immuneACCESS table is served through TCRdb, limited to in-frame sequences with V and J called. Missing clones are a known gap in these copies; in checked studies unresolved V genes cover under half, and the rest lacks a known reason. For this sample there are some 170,000 clones; over 85% appear just once. About 1% of the sample rests with the top ten. The sample's time point label, in plain terms: about 28 days (+/-7) after the second vaccine dose. The sample's treatment or condition label, in plain terms: meningococcal conjugate vaccine given as trial control. The starting material was peripheral blood, obtained 28 days after the second dose of the MenACWY control vaccine. The origin of the receptors is an adult who received the MenACWY meningococcal vaccine as a control.

The J gene is TRBJ1-4, the V gene TRBV9; 8 bases are shared with TRBD1. Germline trimming cut 4 bases from V and 7 bases from J; bases unmatched to any gene: 9. Germline-derived CDR1 and CDR2 are SGDLS and YYNGEE. CDR3 size: 15 residues. In DNA, the CDR3 is TGTGCCAGCAGCTCCTCAGGGGGCGAGGGTGAAAAACTGTTTTTT. Translated: CASSSSGGEGEKLFF. The full variable domain, its missing parts supplied by reference TRBV9 and TRBJ1-4, is DSGVTQTPKHLITATGQRVTLRCSPRSGDLSVYWYQQSLDQGLQFLIQYYNGEERAKGNILERFSAQQFPDLHSELNLSSLELGDSALYFCASSSSGGEGEKLFFGSGTQLSVL.

The gene calls are TRBV6-2 or TRBV6-3 and TRBJ1-2; D not resolved. V lost 6 bases and J lost 5, with 7 bases in between. The CDR3 has 11 amino acids. Germline V lookup: CDR1 MNHEY, CDR2 SVGEGT. As DNA, the CDR3 is TGTGCCAGCAGCCGTTGGTATGGCTACACCTTC. Its translation: CASSRWYGYTF.